This TCR beta chain appears in the sequencing data of a study of T cells expressing NK-cell markers. Regarding the study as a whole: Dominant NKG2C+ clonotypes were found to form about 1.0-7.5% of CD8+ T cells in 5 or 6 donors.

Regarding this clonotype: Its antigen is not known.

TCRdb reprocessed the 5' RACE reads; each CDR3 protein has one entry and no DNA is given. This sample's table reports over 150,000 distinct CDR3 sequences. Specimen: blood T cells: a sorted CD56 or NKG2C T cell subset, CD4+ or CD8+ T cells, or bulk PBMC T cells (not recorded which). The TCR comes from a woman aged 45-65 years in good health.

The CDR3 sequence: CASSLEVASQPQHF. The gene calls are TRBV5-1 and TRBJ1-5. Germline lookup yields CDR1 SGHRS and CDR2 YFSETQ. The CDR3 covers 14 residues.